The subject of this entry is one T cell receptor beta chain. This clonotype was observed many times. No cognate antigen has been identified for it. Base qualities are not at hand, and no much larger clone is one base apart. CDR1 and CDR2 (MDHEN, SYDVKM) derive from the germline V gene. From cysteine to phenylalanine, the CDR3 is 15 amino acids long. Only the CDR3 DNA is retained, 45 bases long and in frame from the first base. Germline trimming: 7 bases from V, 4 bases from J; junction bases outside gene matches: 9. Receptor libraries were prepared by multiplex PCR. Reads for this sample came from an Illumina HiSeq 4000. CDR3 regions were amplified by Arm-PCR with iRepertoire HTBI primers to construct TCR beta libraries. Before sequencing, the PCR products went through gel purification. Turning to the authors' computational methods: Gene usage analysis of CDR3 amino acid clonotypes relied on the roughly 60 TRBV and over 13 TRBJ segments identified across samples. COPE and FqMerger were used to merge the filtered high-quality paired reads into contigs. Contigs were aligned with BLAST to IMGT TRBV, TRBD and TRBJ reference genes, and CDR3 was defined per IMGT. Clonotypes above 0.1% frequency were classified as highly expanded clones. Shannon entropy served as the measure of repertoire diversity, while the Gini coefficient captured V-J evenness. A clonotype was considered public if more than one individual shared it. The public sequencing data were trimmed at Q25 with fastp and processed into clonotypes with MiXCR by TCRdb, which kept only in-frame beta chains. Rows matching on CDR3 protein sequence are summarized as one entry with the most common DNA and genes. TCRdb's processing, not the authors', yielded these V and J calls. This sample comprises around 480,000 distinct CDR3 sequences, about 16% of them detected only once. Together, the top ten hold 9% to 15% of the sample.

This entry is derived from a study of regulatory T cells in long-lasting Graves disease (dated by TCRdb to the early 2020s). For the study in its entirety: In the newly diagnosed Graves' disease group, patients had been taking antithyroid drugs for less than 3 months. Patients with persistent Graves' disease were compared with patients with newly diagnosed Graves' disease using TCR sequencing and RNA sequencing of peripheral blood. The study was registered as a clinical trial and conducted in China. A total of about 35 samples underwent TCR sequencing, from around 13 patients with persistent Graves' disease and 20 patients with newly diagnosed Graves' disease.

Findings and caveats that apply to the study as a whole: Because the primary lesion, thyroid tissue, could not be accessed, the study looked at peripheral blood alone. The authors acknowledged the small sample size as a limitation that may reduce accuracy. Compared with newly diagnosed patients, patients with persistent Graves' disease had lower TCR Shannon entropy and fewer highly expanded clones, which suggests clonal expansion. Sequencing and analysis were restricted to the TCR beta chain. Patients with persistent disease shared more public clonotypes (about 2,500) than newly diagnosed patients did (around 930). Persistent disease showed preferential use of TRBV28, TRBJ1-2 and TRBJ2-5, whereas newly diagnosed disease favored TRBV20-1 and TRBJ2-1.

The sample's time point label, decoded: newly diagnosed GD, antithyroid drugs for less than 3 months. For both TCR sequencing and RNA sequencing, RNA was extracted from PBMCs in TRIzol. The diagnosis of Graves' disease followed American Thyroid Association guidelines. The patients came from an endocrinology department in Xi'an, China. From each patient, roughly 9 milliliters of peripheral blood was collected into an EDTA anticoagulant tube. PBMCs were isolated by Ficoll Paque Plus density gradient separation without further T cell sorting. An Agilent 2100 Bioanalyzer and agarose gel were used to check RNA quality, and a NanoDrop 2000 was used to measure RNA concentration. The same sample was also studied in work on T cells in Graves' hyperthyroidism and ophthalmopathy. From that second study: Graves' hyperthyroidism was defined as stable when no progression to ophthalmopathy occurred over 18 months of follow-up. Hyperthyroidism patients were newly diagnosed, with disease duration under 2 months, and aged 18 to 65 years. The study excluded patients with uncontrolled infections, other autoimmune diseases, pregnancy or lactation. Clinical symptoms, serum thyroxine and TRAb, thyroid ultrasound, and orbital computed tomography formed the basis for the diagnoses. The first round of RT-PCR for the TCR CDR3 was performed with the HTBI primer set and the Qiagen OneStep RT-PCR kit. Most expanded thyroid clonotypes (frequency above 0.001) were also detected in blood, a finding suggesting that blood repertoires may reflect thyroid immune responses. A model built on a 13 V-J signature distinguished ophthalmopathy from stable hyperthyroidism, reaching roughly 88% sensitivity and about 81% specificity in cross-validation and 80%/75% in testing. In validation, the model predicted progression to ophthalmopathy a median of around six months before onset, with roughly 70% sensitivity and 72.22% specificity. A discovery cohort of roughly 100 patients, approximately 45 with Graves' ophthalmopathy and approximately 57 with stable Graves' hyperthyroidism, was used to find distinguishing TCR V-J signatures. Prospective prediction of ophthalmopathy was tested in an independent validation cohort consisting of under 20 hyperthyroidism patients and 15 or so patients who later progressed to ophthalmopathy. The approximately 100 discovery patients were divided at random into training and test sets in a 7:3 ratio. Thyroid tissue and blood T-cell repertoires from six Graves' hyperthyroidism patients were also compared in the study. Following sampling, methimazole starting at 30 mg daily was given to hyperthyroidism patients, and high-dose intravenous methylprednisolone was given to ophthalmopathy patients. A second multiplex PCR round built the libraries, followed by size selection and purification. Libraries were sequenced paired-end with 100 bp reads on an Illumina HiSeq2000. SOAPnuke was used to process the raw data, throwing out any read that contained adapters or uncalled bases, had a mean Phred below 15, or lacked an exact constant-primer or identifier match. COPE v1.2.5 was used to merge high-quality paired reads, and clonotypes were defined as unique nucleotide sequences. MiTCR v1.1 was used to align the clonotypes against IMGT TRBV, TRBD and TRBJ reference segments. The analysis included only V-J combinations with a frequency above 0.0001, which together covered 99.2% of the repertoires. The TCS score was defined as F50 (clonal expansion) divided by E x V (chaos), with BLOSUM62-based TCRdist calculated between CDR3 peptides within each V-J. Welch's t-statistics and random forest reduced 500 to 550 V-J features to 13, which were used in a naive Bayes classifier (R e1071). Sample size was not statistically predetermined, and investigators were not blinded to group allocation. The paper reports TCR Vbeta CDR3 sequencing of roughly 140 peripheral blood samples: approximately 43 ophthalmopathy, fewer than 80 hyperthyroidism and 17 progressor patients.

The specimen was peripheral blood mononuclear cells (PBMCs), collected at new diagnosis, from a patient treated with antithyroid drugs. The chain links TRBV28 with TRBJ1-5; 8 junctional bases match TRBD1. The receptor comes from a man in his forties with Graves disease. Donor details come from another sample of the same person, matched by shared clones. At the DNA level, the sequence is TGTGCCAGCACCTCCGGACAGGGAGGAAATCAGCCCCAGCATTTT. It is translated as CASTSGQGGNQPQHF.